Listed here is a single T cell receptor beta chain. The data are from a study of blood T cell repertoires in COVID-19. The CDR3 is made up of 13 amino acids. Deletions cut 2 bases from V and 6 bases from J, with 10 bases between. The germline V gene has CDR1 MNHEY and CDR2 SMNVEV (reference sequence). The cohort comprised adults aged about 18 to 90 years residing in approximately 25 US areas. Researchers sorted participants into cohorts using their self-reported clinical history. Original handling: It was from reference gene primer amplification that nucleated cell counts were estimated. Libraries were prepared by immunoSEQ multiplex PCR; TCRdb keeps only in-frame clonotypes and omits some of them. That table furnishes V, J and clone size, whereas the DNA furnished D and trimming. Seen here are 350,000 to 500,000 clones, roughly 84% observed once, and the top ten hold approximately 1.5%.

What was sequenced was PBMCs or T cells enriched from blood (not recorded which). This receptor was obtained from a woman aged 18-30 years who had been exposed to COVID-19. The chain links TRBV27 to TRBJ1-1; tentatively, D is TRBD1 (6 bases). CDR3 nucleotides: TGTGCCAGCAGTTTACTCTACAGGGCTGAAGCTTTCTTT. This translates into CASSLLYRAEAFF.